These 11 T cell receptor beta chains originate from one sample sequenced in a study of blood T cell repertoires in COVID-19. Measured with immunoSEQ multiplex PCR; TCRdb has only the in-frame clones, and not every one. The repertoire includes tens of thousands of clones, around 82% of them detected once, and 25% to 30% sits in the top ten. The source material was peripheral blood. The source of these receptors is a human donor in a cohort sampled during active COVID-19.

In its sample, this clone was seen a few times. The chain joins TRBV5-6 to TRBJ1-1; D is uncertain. V lost 4 bases and J 0 bases, leaving 10 bases between the germline ends. Germline V gives CDR1 SGHDT, CDR2 YYEEEE. The CDR3 extends over 14 amino acids. CDR3 bases: TGTGCCAGCAGCCTAGGAGGCATGAACACTGAAGCTTTCTTT. Protein product: CASSLGGMNTEAFF.

The CDR3 bases are TGCGCCAGCCCCGGAGCGGGGGGTTTCGAGCAGTACTTC. This gives the protein CASPGAGGFEQYF. V usage is TRBV5-1 and J usage is TRBJ2-7, with 9 bases fitting TRBD2. V gave up 7 bases and J gave up 6 bases; unmatched junction bases: 8. The CDR3 has 13 residues. The germline V gene has CDR1 SGHRS and CDR2 YFSETQ.

This sequence joins TRBV5-6 and TRBJ2-7, with TRBD2 as a possible D gene (6 bases). The CDR3 spans 13 residues. V shed 0 bases and J shed 6 bases, with 10 bases lying between them. Germline values: CDR1 SGHDT, CDR2 YYEEEE. CDR3 nucleotides: TGTGCCAGCAGCTTGGGGTCGGGGGTCGAGCAGTACTTC. It codes for CASSLGSGVEQYF.

This chain uses TRBV18 with TRBJ2-1, with TRBD2 matching 8 bases. This CDR3 spans 18 amino acids. The J segment lost 0 bases and the V segment lost 2 bases, leaving 9 bases of the junction unmatched. CDR1 and CDR2 from the germline V gene are KGHSH and LQKENI. CDR3 DNA sequence: TGTGCCAGCTCACCAAAGGTAGCGGGGTCGAGCTCCTACAATGAGCAGTTCTTC. Translation gives CASSPKVAGSSSYNEQFF.

The V and J genes are TRBV4-3 and TRBJ2-4; D possibly corresponds to TRBD1 (5 bases). The CDR3 runs 22 residues. CDR1 and CDR2 (germline): LGHNA, YSLEER. V was clipped by 0 bases and J by 3 bases, with 30 bases between them. CDR3 sequence reads: CASSQDVSIRGLVRSDKNIQYF. The CDR3 nucleotides read TGCGCCAGCAGCCAAGATGTTAGTATTAGGGGCCTTGTAAGGTCGGACAAAAACATTCAGTACTTC.

The gene calls are TRBV10-3 and TRBJ1-2; perhaps TRBD1 as D (6 bases). Germline lookup yields CDR1 ENHRY and CDR2 SYGVKD. The CDR3 totals 15 residues. V was trimmed by 3 bases and J by 4 bases, leaving 15 bases between them. The CDR3 loop reads CAISDYPGGTYGYTF. CDR3 DNA: TGTGCCATCAGTGATTACCCGGGGGGCACCTATGGCTACACCTTC.

V is TRBV7-9 and J is TRBJ1-2, with D possibly being TRBD1 (6 bases). Germline CDR1 SEHNR, CDR2 FQNEAQ (reference sequence). Deletions cut 2 bases from V and 7 bases from J, with 8 bases between. This CDR3 is built from 12 residues. The CDR3, as DNA: TGTGCCAGCAGCTTAAACAGGGCTGGCTACACCTTC. Protein: CASSLNRAGYTF.

The chain employs TRBV29-1 and TRBJ2-7; 11 nucleotides agree with TRBD1. V shed 7 bases and J 0 bases; nucleotides not matched to a gene: 5. Germline lookup yields CDR1 SQVTM and CDR2 ANQGSEA. The CDR3 runs 14 residues. The CDR3 DNA sequence: TGCAGCGCCCGGACAGGGGGCCACTCCTACGAGCAGTACTTC. Translated: CSARTGGHSYEQYF.

V usage is TRBV12-3 or TRBV12-4 and J usage is TRBJ1-1; TRBD1 is a possible D gene (5 bases). Trimming removed 8 bases from V and 1 base from J, with 11 bases in between. The CDR3 is made up of 13 amino acids. CDR3 bases: TGTGCCAGCGTTTGGGGCCAGAACACTGAAGCTTTCTTT. Amino acid sequence: CASVWGQNTEAFF.

This chain uses TRBV5-6 with TRBJ2-7; 11 bases are a match to TRBD1. The CDR3 contains 15 residues. Germline V gene data show CDR1 as SGHDT and CDR2 as YYEEEE. The V gene end was trimmed by 0 bases and the J gene end by 5 bases; junction bases not matched to a gene: 4. The CDR3 DNA follows: TGTGCCAGCAGCTTGGGGACAGGGGGCACCGACGAGCAGTACTTC. It translates to CASSLGTGGTDEQYF.

This clone was detected once. The rearrangement joins TRBV4-3 to TRBJ2-1; D might be TRBD2 (5 bases). Trimming took off 0 bases at V and 3 bases at J, with 12 bases between the two ends. The CDR3 is made up of 16 amino acids. In germline, CDR1 is LGHNA, CDR2 YSLEER. CDR3 sequence reads: CASSQDRLALYNEQFF. DNA of the CDR3: TGCGCCAGCAGCCAAGATCGCCTAGCCCTCTACAATGAGCAGTTCTTC.